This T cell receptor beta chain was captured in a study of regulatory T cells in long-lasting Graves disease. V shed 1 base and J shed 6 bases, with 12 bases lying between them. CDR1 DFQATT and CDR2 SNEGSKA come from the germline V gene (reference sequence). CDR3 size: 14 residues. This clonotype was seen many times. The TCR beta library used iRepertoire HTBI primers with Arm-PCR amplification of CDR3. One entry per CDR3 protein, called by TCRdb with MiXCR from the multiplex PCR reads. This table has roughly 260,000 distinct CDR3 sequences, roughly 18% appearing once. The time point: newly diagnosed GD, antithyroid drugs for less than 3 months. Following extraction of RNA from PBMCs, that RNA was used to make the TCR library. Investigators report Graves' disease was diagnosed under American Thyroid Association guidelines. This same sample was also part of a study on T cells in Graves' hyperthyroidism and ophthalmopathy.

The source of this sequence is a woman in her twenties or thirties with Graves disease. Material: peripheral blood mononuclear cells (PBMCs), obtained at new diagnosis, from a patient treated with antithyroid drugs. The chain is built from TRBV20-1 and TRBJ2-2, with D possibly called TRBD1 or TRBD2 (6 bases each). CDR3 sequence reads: CSARAKGGSGELFF. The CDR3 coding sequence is TGCAGTGCTAGAGCAAAAGGGGGGTCCGGGGAGCTGTTTTTT.